This TCR beta chain appears in the sequencing data of a study of blood T cells in healthy people across ages. This clonotype was detected many times. The antigen is not known. A second PCR of 7 to 11 cycles used a sample-barcoded 5' primer and a J-beta primer mix. TCRdb reanalysed the 5' RACE reads using MiXCR and keeps one entry per CDR3 protein. The sample lists around 1,500,000 distinct CDR3 sequences; roughly 30% were seen once. General observations from the study: Naive T cell percentage showed a strong correlation with the diversity of TCR beta.

There are 16 residues in the CDR3. Germline CDR1 and CDR2: MNHEY and SMNVEV (reference sequence). The junction had 7 bases not matched to a gene; V was cut back by 7 bases and J by 2 bases. The chain is built from TRBV27 and TRBJ2-1; TRBD2 agrees at 11 bases. Sequences were obtained from blood. This clonotype originated in a woman in her twenties or thirties in good health. CDR3 residues: CASKGSGGAAYNEQFF. In DNA form, the CDR3 reads TGTGCCAGCAAAGGTAGCGGGGGGGCCGCCTACAATGAGCAGTTCTTC.